Given below is one T cell receptor (beta chain) in context. Its antigen remains unknown. This sample was included in a study of T cell repertoires in cytomegalovirus infection. Study conclusions and caveats: The study found HLA-C-restricted CMV-specific TCR beta clonotypes dominating the ex vivo response.

Unmatched junction bases numbered 18, after V lost 1 base and J lost 8 bases. The CDR3 extends over 20 amino acids. Germline V CDR1 and CDR2: LGHNA, YSLEER. TCRdb re-analysed the reads in MiXCR, keeping a single row per CDR3 protein. The sample has fewer than 650,000 distinct CDR3 sequences; 40% are singletons. The sequencing here drew on cultured PBMCs, taken from culture after CMV antigen stimulation. The genes are TRBV4-3 and TRBJ2-1, with 12 bases identical to TRBD2. The source of this sequence is a human donor in good health (CMV status not recorded). Some clones in this sample may be carry-over from other donors' samples. CDR3 loop: CASSQAYRSRPSGRVDEQFF. CDR3 bases: TGCGCCAGCAGCCAAGCGTATAGGTCTAGGCCTAGCGGGAGGGTGGATGAGCAGTTCTTC.